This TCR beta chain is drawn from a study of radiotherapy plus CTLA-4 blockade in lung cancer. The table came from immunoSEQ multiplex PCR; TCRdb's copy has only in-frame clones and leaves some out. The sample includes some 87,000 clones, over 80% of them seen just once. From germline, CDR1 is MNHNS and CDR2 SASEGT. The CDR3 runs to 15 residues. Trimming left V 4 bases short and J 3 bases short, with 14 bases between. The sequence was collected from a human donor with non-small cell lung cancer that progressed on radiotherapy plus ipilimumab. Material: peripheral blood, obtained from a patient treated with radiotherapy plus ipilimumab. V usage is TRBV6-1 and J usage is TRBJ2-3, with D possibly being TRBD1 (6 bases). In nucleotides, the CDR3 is TGTGCCAGCAGTGTAGCCGACAGGCGGACAGATACGCAGTATTTT. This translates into CASSVADRRTDTQYF.